The 15 T cell receptor beta chains listed next were all sequenced from one sample in a study of shared clonotypes between healthy human individuals. Clones were read by immunoSEQ multiplex PCR, and TCRdb kept only the in-frame ones, dropping some. The sample has around 700,000 clones, less than 80% seen once. Sequenced input: memory CD4+ T cells sorted from blood. Subset of the sample: CD45RA-negative fraction. These receptors were obtained from a woman in her twenties or thirties in good health.

This clone was counted only a few times. The chain links TRBV7-8 to TRBJ2-7; 13 nucleotides match TRBD2. The CDR3 runs to 16 residues. Germline trimming cut 5 bases from V and 4 bases from J; bases unmatched to any gene: 8. In germline, CDR1 is SGHVS, CDR2 FQNEAQ. In nucleotides, the CDR3 is TGTGCCAGCAGCCCTTACCGACTAGCGGGAGGATACGAGCAGTACTTC. It translates to CASSPYRLAGGYEQYF.

The chain employs TRBV25-1 and TRBJ1-1; D gene unclear. The length of the CDR3 is 12 residues. Germline lookup yields CDR1 MGHDK and CDR2 SYGVNS. V was shortened by 4 bases and J by 3 bases, with 6 bases between the two germline ends. CDR3 sequence: CASSGGDTEAFF. The CDR3 DNA reads as TGTGCCAGCAGTGGTGGAGACACTGAAGCTTTCTTT.

The chain combines TRBV11-2 with TRBJ1-1; TRBD1 aligns across 8 bases. The CDR3 sequence is 15 residues long. Germline lookup yields CDR1 SGHAT and CDR2 FQNNGV. V shed 4 bases and J 5 bases; nucleotides not matched to a gene: 9. CDR3 nucleotides: TGTGCCAGCAGCTACCAACACGGACAGGGAACTGAAGCTTTCTTT. This codes for CASSYQHGQGTEAFF.

V gene TRBV2 combines with J gene TRBJ2-7; the match to TRBD1 covers 10 bases. This CDR3 has 14 amino acids. V trimming: 7 bases; J trimming: 6 bases; junction bases outside the gene matches: 9. Per the germline V gene, CDR1 is SNHLY and CDR2 is FYNNEI. This CDR3 reads CASKTGTGVVEQYF. The DNA of the CDR3 is TGTGCCAGCAAGACCGGGACAGGGGTGGTCGAGCAGTACTTC.

The gene calls are TRBV28 and TRBJ1-1; 10 positions agree with TRBD1. V was clipped by 5 bases and J by 1 base; unmatched bases: 10. Germline V gene lookup returns CDR1 MDHEN and CDR2 SYDVKM. The CDR3 covers 17 residues. The CDR3 nucleotides read TGTGCCAGCAGTCAGACCGGGACAGGGGTTCGGAACACTGAAGCTTTCTTT. Translating gives CASSQTGTGVRNTEAFF.

The V gene is TRBV6-1, the J gene TRBJ2-1; TRBD2 matches 12 bases. The J segment lost 11 bases and the V segment lost 6 bases, leaving 8 bases of the junction unmatched. The CDR3 is 14 residues long. Germline V gene data show CDR1 as MNHNS and CDR2 as SASEGT. The CDR3 sequence is CASSGTSGSHQQFF. CDR3 DNA: TGTGCCAGCAGCGGGACTAGCGGGTCGCACCAGCAGTTCTTC.

In this sample, this clone turned up many times. This rearrangement joins TRBV5-1 to TRBJ2-7, with TRBD1 matching 9 bases. The CDR3 totals 17 residues. After removal of 5 bases from V and 6 bases from J, the junction contained 18 bases not matched to a gene. Germline CDR1 reads SGHRS; CDR2 reads YFSETQ. CDR3 sequence reads: CASRGDRDIMGGGEQYF. The CDR3 DNA sequence: TGCGCCAGCAGGGGGGACAGGGATATTATGGGTGGAGGCGAGCAGTACTTC.

The J gene is TRBJ1-2, the V gene TRBV2; 7 bases agree with TRBD1. Looked up from germline, CDR1 is SNHLY and CDR2 is FYNNEI. The junction had 2 bases not matched to a gene; V was cut back by 1 base and J by 0 bases. The CDR3 is 15 residues long. The CDR3 is CASSEEGTANYGYTF. The CDR3 coding sequence is TGTGCCAGCAGTGAAGAGGGGACAGCTAACTATGGCTACACCTTC.

This rearrangement joins TRBV7-8 to TRBJ2-1; 7 bases align to TRBD2. With 7 bases clipped from V and 9 bases from J, the junction kept 18 bases outside the gene matches. Germline CDR1 SGHVS, CDR2 FQNEAQ. This CDR3 spans 16 amino acids. Written as DNA, the CDR3 is TGTGCCAGCACCCGTGCCACCGCGGGAGCCCTCTCTGAGCAGTTCTTC. This gives the protein CASTRATAGALSEQFF.

This chain joins TRBV5-5 and TRBJ2-5; no clear D gene. The CDR3 has 15 residues. V lost 0 bases and J 1 base, leaving 10 bases between the germline ends. CDR1 and CDR2 (germline): SGHKS, YYEKEE (reference sequence). The CDR3 bases are TGTGCCAGCAGCTTGGGGAACAGCATCCAAGAGACCCAGTACTTC. This translates into CASSLGNSIQETQYF.

The genes are TRBV2 and TRBJ2-7, with 11 bases that match TRBD1. With 4 bases clipped from V and 4 bases from J, the junction kept 6 bases outside the gene matches. In germline, CDR1 is SNHLY, CDR2 FYNNEI. The CDR3 extends over 15 amino acids. CDR3 residues: CASSVEGQGEYEQYF. For the CDR3, the DNA is TGTGCCAGCAGTGTAGAGGGACAGGGGGAGTACGAGCAGTACTTC.

This rearrangement joins TRBV11-2 to TRBJ1-2, with 8 bases lining up with TRBD1. Germline V gene lookup returns CDR1 SGHAT and CDR2 FQNNGV. The CDR3 has 13 residues. V dropped 5 bases and J dropped 8; count of bases not matched to a gene: 7. The DNA for the CDR3 is TGTGCCAGCAGCCTCACAGGGGGAGGGGGCTACACCTTC. Translation: CASSLTGGGGYTF.

The rearrangement links TRBV4-1 to TRBJ2-2; TRBD2 agrees at 9 bases. The CDR3 loop spans 16 amino acids. Germline-derived CDR1 and CDR2 are MGHRA and YSYEKL. Trimming removed 8 bases from V and 7 bases from J; junction bases left unmatched: 14. CDR3 in amino acids: CASHAPGGRAFGELFF. The CDR3 bases are TGCGCCAGCCATGCGCCGGGCGGGAGGGCCTTCGGGGAGCTGTTTTTT.

The chain employs TRBV2 and TRBJ1-5; unclear D gene. This CDR3 comprises 13 residues. Germline V gives CDR1 SNHLY, CDR2 FYNNEI. The ends were cut back, 3 bases at V and 4 bases at J, with 7 bases in the middle. The CDR3 protein is CASSDQENQPQHF. The DNA of the CDR3 is TGTGCCAGCAGTGATCAGGAGAATCAGCCCCAGCATTTT.

In its sample, this clone was seen a few times. V and J are TRBV2 and TRBJ2-7; the D call may be TRBD1 or TRBD2 (6 bases each). The CDR3 sequence is 13 residues long. Trimming took off 9 bases at V and 6 bases at J, with 18 bases between the two ends. Germline V gene sequence: CDR1 SNHLY, CDR2 FYNNEI. This CDR3 is CASGGQGPGEQYF. The CDR3 DNA reads as TGTGCCAGTGGGGGGCAGGGTCCTGGCGAGCAGTACTTC.